This T cell receptor (beta chain) was identified in a study of T cells in narcolepsy. The CDR3 contains 13 residues. V lost 0 bases to trimming and J lost 5 bases, with 4 bases between them. Germline CDR1 is LNHNV and CDR2 is YYDKDF (reference sequence). TCRdb keeps only in-frame clones here, not all; method: immunoSEQ multiplex PCR. Of about 40,000 clones listed, about 85% are singletons. The rearrangement uses TRBV15 and TRBJ1-4; D is unresolved. Specimen: CD45RA- memory CD4+ T cells from PBMCs. The source is a human donor with narcolepsy. The CDR3 coding sequence is TGTGCCACCAGCAGAGATCGGAATGAAAAACTGTTTTTT. Translation: CATSRDRNEKLFF.